Listed here are 31 T cell receptor beta chains from one sample, sequenced in a study of blood T cell repertoires in COVID-19. Using immunoSEQ multiplex PCR, the repertoire was profiled, and TCRdb retains in-frame clones only, with some absent. The sample lists around 470,000 clones, roughly 89% occurring once. What was sequenced was peripheral blood. The receptors originated from a man younger than 35 with COVID-19, enrolled during active disease.

The gene calls are TRBV6-5 and TRBJ1-1; possibly TRBD1 for D (6 bases). Trimming shortened V by 8 bases and J by 5 bases, and 15 bases separated the two germline ends. The CDR3 is made up of 13 amino acids. Per germline, CDR1 MNHEY and CDR2 SVGAGI. For the CDR3, the DNA is TGTGCCAGCCAGAATAATCAGGGGACTGAAGCTTTCTTT. Translated: CASQNNQGTEAFF.

V gene TRBV19 combines with J gene TRBJ1-2; D is unresolved. In germline, CDR1 is LNHDA, CDR2 SQIVND (reference sequence). The CDR3 extends over 15 amino acids. V gave up 3 bases and J gave up 1 base, with 12 bases separating them. The CDR3 reads CASSMAARYNYGYTF. The CDR3 DNA reads TGTGCCAGTAGTATGGCGGCCCGTTATAACTATGGCTACACCTTC.

The chain carries TRBV5-1 and TRBJ2-3; 9 nucleotides line up with TRBD1. With V trimmed by 5 bases and J by 3 bases, 7 bases remained unmatched. Germline lookup yields CDR1 SGHRS and CDR2 YFSETQ. This CDR3 is built from 15 residues. The CDR3 sequence: CASRRGQGRTDTQYF. The CDR3 DNA sequence: TGCGCCAGCAGACGGGGACAGGGTCGGACAGATACGCAGTATTTT. The full variable domain, with the rest looked up from reference TRBV5-1 and TRBJ2-3, is KAGVTQTPRYLIKTRGQQVTLSCSPISGHRSVSWYQQTPGQGLQFLFEYFSETQRNKGNFPGRFSGRQFSNSRSEMNVSTLELGDSALYLCASRRGQGRTDTQYFGPGTRLTVL.

The V and J genes are TRBV29-1 and TRBJ1-2; D gene unclear. Trimming removed 0 bases from V and 3 bases from J, with 5 bases in between. This CDR3 is 12 amino acids long. CDR1 and CDR2 (germline): SQVTM, ANQGSEA. CDR3 protein: CSVEDGYYGYTF. The DNA for the CDR3 is TGCAGCGTTGAAGACGGGTACTATGGCTACACCTTC.

This chain links TRBV2 with TRBJ2-5; D unclear. Germline V lookup: CDR1 SNHLY, CDR2 FYNNEI. CDR3 size: 14 residues. V was pared by 4 bases and J by 0 bases, with 9 bases between. The CDR3: CASSAWADQETQYF. The CDR3 region has the DNA TGTGCCAGCAGTGCGTGGGCCGACCAAGAGACCCAGTACTTC.

This clone was picked up many times. The chain uses TRBV5-8 and TRBJ2-1; 7 bases line up with TRBD1. After removal of 0 bases from V and 2 bases from J, the junction contained 5 bases not matched to a gene. The CDR3 runs 16 residues. The germline CDR1 and CDR2 sequences are SGHTS and YDEGEE. CDR3 sequence: CASSLEAGGTYNEQFF. DNA for the CDR3: TGTGCCAGCAGCTTGGAGGCAGGGGGTACCTACAATGAGCAGTTCTTC.

The chain combines TRBV19 with TRBJ1-5; the D gene is possibly TRBD1 (5 bases). Germline loops: CDR1 LNHDA, CDR2 SQIVND (reference sequence). V was cut by 5 bases and J by 0 bases, with 14 bases left in between. The CDR3 loop spans 16 amino acids. CDR3 bases: TGTGCCAGTAGTCCCCGAGACAGCTATAGCAATCAGCCCCAGCATTTT. Its protein product is CASSPRDSYSNQPQHF. The full variable domain, with the rest looked up from reference TRBV19 and TRBJ1-5, is DGGITQSPKYLFRKEGQNVTLSCEQNLNHDAMYWYRQDPGQGLRLIYYSQIVNDFQKGDIAEGYSVSREKKESFPLTVTSAQKNPTAFYLCASSPRDSYSNQPQHFGDGTRLSIL.

J is TRBJ2-3 and V is TRBV5-4, with 7 bases fitting TRBD2. The V segment lost 0 bases and the J segment 7 bases; nucleotides outside the gene matches: 11. The CDR3 has 16 residues. Germline CDR1 is SGHNT and CDR2 is YYREEE (reference sequence). CDR3 coding DNA: TGTGCCAGCAGCTTGGATGGGGACTACTACGTGCATACGCAGTATTTT. It is translated as CASSLDGDYYVHTQYF.

A single count supports this clone. V usage is TRBV10-2 and J usage is TRBJ2-2; 10 nucleotides align to TRBD2. The V gene end was trimmed by 4 bases and the J gene end by 3 bases; junction bases not matched to a gene: 5. The germline gives CDR1 WSHSY, CDR2 SAAADI. CDR3 length: 16 amino acids. CDR3 region: CASSGGLAEYTGELFF. The CDR3 DNA reads as TGCGCCAGCAGTGGCGGACTAGCGGAGTACACCGGGGAGCTGTTTTTT.

The chain carries TRBV19 and TRBJ2-6, with TRBD1 as a possible D gene (5 bases). This CDR3 region has 17 residues. Between the trimmed V and J ends, which lost 3 bases and 0 bases, there was a span of 12 bases. The V gene's germline CDR1 is LNHDA and CDR2 SQIVND (reference sequence). The CDR3 nucleotides are TGTGCCAGTAGTATGAGCCAGGGCCGCTCTGGGGCCAACGTCCTGACTTTC. Translation: CASSMSQGRSGANVLTF. The full variable domain, completed using reference TRBV19 and TRBJ2-6, is DGGITQSPKYLFRKEGQNVTLSCEQNLNHDAMYWYRQDPGQGLRLIYYSQIVNDFQKGDIAEGYSVSREKKESFPLTVTSAQKNPTAFYLCASSMSQGRSGANVLTFGAGSRLTVL.

The chain has TRBV3-1 (or the pseudogene TRBV3-2) and TRBJ1-1, with a possible D match to TRBD1 (6 bases). This CDR3 is built from 12 residues. Trimming stripped 6 bases from V and 6 bases from J, with 11 bases between. Germline V lookup: CDR1 LGHDT, CDR2 YNNKEL (reference sequence). CDR3 amino acids: CASSRTDAEAFF. CDR3 bases: TGTGCCAGCAGTCGGACAGACGCTGAAGCTTTCTTT.

The chain couples TRBV2 to TRBJ2-2; the match to TRBD2 covers 9 bases. Germline loops: CDR1 SNHLY, CDR2 FYNNEI. V lost 5 bases to trimming and J lost 3 bases; unmatched junction nucleotides: 4. The CDR3 is made up of 15 amino acids. CDR3 nucleotides: TGTGCCAGCAGTCCGACTAGCGGTTACACCGGGGAGCTGTTTTTT. It yields the protein CASSPTSGYTGELFF. The whole variable domain, remainder taken from reference TRBV2 and TRBJ2-2, is EPEVTQTPSHQVTQMGQEVILRCVPISNHLYFYWYRQILGQKVEFLVSFYNNEISEKSEIFDDQFSVERPDGSNFTLKIRSTKLEDSAMYFCASSPTSGYTGELFFGEGSRLTVL.

V and J are TRBV3-1 (or the pseudogene TRBV3-2) and TRBJ2-1; D perhaps matches TRBD1 (6 bases). The CDR3 has 16 residues. Looked up from germline, CDR1 is LGHDT and CDR2 is YNNKEL (reference sequence). V was trimmed by 0 bases and J by 8 bases, leaving 17 bases between them. Here the CDR3 DNA reads TGTGCCAGCAGCCAAGACCCCGTTACAGGGATCGATGAGCAGTTCTTC. It translates to CASSQDPVTGIDEQFF.

V usage is TRBV29-1 and J usage is TRBJ1-1; the D gene is possibly TRBD1 (6 bases). Germline CDR1 SQVTM, CDR2 ANQGSEA. This CDR3 is 16 amino acids long. V was pared by 0 bases and J by 0 bases, with 14 bases between. CDR3 coding DNA: TGCAGCGTTGAAGATGGAAGGGGGAGTCTGAACACTGAAGCTTTCTTT. It yields the protein CSVEDGRGSLNTEAFF. Full variable domain (remainder filled in from reference TRBV29-1 and TRBJ1-1): SAVISQKPSRDICQRGTSLTIQCQVDSQVTMMFWYRQQPGQSLTLIATANQGSEATYESGFVIDKFPISRPNLTFSTLTVSNMSPEDSSIYLCSVEDGRGSLNTEAFFGQGTRLTVV.

The chain couples TRBV6-5 to TRBJ2-7, with 8 bases matching TRBD1. The V and J ends lost 2 bases and 2 bases, in that order; junction bases with no gene match: 8. The CDR3 contains 16 residues. Germline V gene sequence: CDR1 MNHEY, CDR2 SVGAGI. CDR3 protein: CASSYAKDRVAYEQYF. For the CDR3, the DNA is TGTGCCAGCAGTTACGCCAAGGACAGGGTTGCCTACGAGCAGTACTTC.

The gene calls are TRBV23-1 and TRBJ2-3; D might be TRBD1 (6 bases). TRBV23-1 belongs to the ORF category, with a function that is uncertain. This CDR3 has 17 residues. V lost 2 bases to trimming and J lost 0 bases, with 15 bases between them. The CDR3 here is CASSQLRTDWSTDTQYF. In DNA, the CDR3 is TGCGCCAGCAGTCAACTCCGGACAGACTGGAGCACAGATACGCAGTATTTT.

Only a few counts were recorded for this clone. V gene TRBV9 combines with J gene TRBJ2-1, with TRBD2 matching 9 bases. CDR3 length: 16 residues. Germline V gene lookup returns CDR1 SGDLS and CDR2 YYNGEE. V shed 4 bases, J shed 4 bases, and the junction held 9 bases outside the gene matches. The CDR3 region has the DNA TGTGCCAGCAGCTCCGGGACTAGCCCCTCTTACAATGAGCAGTTCTTC. Protein product: CASSSGTSPSYNEQFF.

This rearrangement joins TRBV2 to TRBJ2-5; maybe TRBD2 (6 bases). V gave up 3 bases and J gave up 5 bases, with 13 bases separating them. CDR3 length: 14 residues. In germline, CDR1 is SNHLY, CDR2 FYNNEI. The CDR3 reads CASSDPGLRETQYF. In DNA, the CDR3 is TGTGCCAGCAGTGACCCGGGACTCCGGGAGACCCAGTACTTC.

The rearrangement uses TRBV5-8 and TRBJ2-5, with 8 bases matching TRBD2. This CDR3 is built from 16 residues. CDR1 and CDR2 (germline): SGHTS, YDEGEE. With 1 base clipped from V and 3 bases from J, the junction kept 8 bases outside the gene matches. The CDR3: CASSLNRGGLKETQYF. CDR3 DNA: TGTGCCAGCAGCTTGAACCGGGGGGGCCTGAAAGAGACCCAGTACTTC.

This sequence joins TRBV5-6 and TRBJ2-7; D might be TRBD2 (5 bases). CDR1 SGHDT and CDR2 YYEEEE come from the germline V gene. The CDR3 covers 15 residues. V was trimmed by 4 bases and J by 4 bases, leaving 18 bases between them. Here the CDR3 reads CASSAKTLGDYEQYF. The CDR3 bases are TGTGCCAGCAGCGCCAAAACCCTGGGAGATTACGAGCAGTACTTC.

As concerns this clone: The sample contains more than one DNA sequence encoding this CDR3. This chain joins TRBV7-9 and TRBJ1-2; the D is unclear. V was cut by 2 bases and J by 3 bases, with 7 bases left in between. CDR3 size: 13 residues. Per the germline V gene, CDR1 is SEHNR and CDR2 is FQNEAQ (reference sequence). CDR3 in amino acids: CASSLLTDYGYTF. CDR3 DNA: TGTGCCAGCAGCTTACTGACTGACTATGGCTACACCTTC.

This CDR3 reads CASSLQPSGTLNTGELFF. CDR3 DNA: TGCGCCAGCAGCTTGCAGCCTAGCGGGACCTTGAACACCGGGGAGCTGTTTTTT. The chain carries TRBV5-1 and TRBJ2-2; 9 bases match TRBD2. Looked up from germline, CDR1 is SGHRS and CDR2 is YFSETQ. After removal of 1 base from V and 1 base from J, the junction contained 8 bases not matched to a gene. This CDR3 has 18 amino acids. Drawing the rest from reference TRBV5-1 and TRBJ2-2, the complete variable domain is KAGVTQTPRYLIKTRGQQVTLSCSPISGHRSVSWYQQTPGQGLQFLFEYFSETQRNKGNFPGRFSGRQFSNSRSEMNVSTLELGDSALYLCASSLQPSGTLNTGELFFGEGSRLTVL.

The V gene is TRBV19, the J gene TRBJ1-6, with D possibly being TRBD1 (5 bases). The V end was cut by 7 bases, the J end by 7 bases, with 20 bases between. CDR1 is LNHDA, CDR2 SQIVND, per germline (reference sequence). The CDR3 has 16 residues. The CDR3 loop is CASMRGHRLKNSPLHF. DNA of the CDR3: TGTGCCAGTATGCGGGGCCACAGGCTCAAAAATTCACCCCTCCACTTT.

V and J are TRBV30 and TRBJ2-7; 9 nucleotides match TRBD1. Germline trimming cut 4 bases from V and 6 bases from J; bases unmatched to any gene: 7. The CDR3 is made up of 13 amino acids. Germline V gene data show CDR1 as GTSNPN and CDR2 as SVGIG (reference sequence). The CDR3, as DNA: TGTGCCTGGAATTCCAGGACAGGGGTCGAGCAGTACTTC. Residues: CAWNSRTGVEQYF. The full variable domain, with the rest looked up from reference TRBV30 and TRBJ2-7, is SQTIHQWPATLVQPVGSPLSLECTVEGTSNPNLYWYRQAAGRGLQLLFYSVGIGQISSEVPQNLSASRPQDRQFILSSKKLLLSDSGFYLCAWNSRTGVEQYFGPGTRLTVT.

This chain connects TRBV11-2 to TRBJ2-7; TRBD2 agrees at 8 bases. From germline, CDR1 is SGHAT and CDR2 FQNNGV. The ends lost 5 bases at V and 0 bases at J; junction bases unmatched: 6. The CDR3 runs to 15 residues. The CDR3 region has the DNA TGTGCCAGCAGCCGGGGGGGAGCGAGCTCCTACGAGCAGTACTTC. This encodes CASSRGGASSYEQYF.

V is TRBV23-1 and J is TRBJ1-2, with no clear D. TRBV23-1 is noted as an ORF with a role that remains uncertain. This CDR3 is built from 17 residues. V was cut by 3 bases and J by 0 bases, with 17 bases left in between. CDR3 sequence: CASSQPLSTQANYGYTF. The CDR3 DNA follows: TGCGCCAGCAGTCAGCCACTGTCAACCCAAGCTAACTATGGCTACACCTTC.

This chain's CDR3 is CASSSLQGGTEAFF. The CDR3 DNA follows: TGTGCCAGCAGTTCCTTACAGGGGGGGACTGAAGCTTTCTTT. This sequence joins TRBV27 and TRBJ1-1; 8 bases align to TRBD1. Unmatched junction bases numbered 6, after V lost 4 bases and J lost 5 bases. The CDR3 consists of 14 residues. The germline V gene encodes CDR1 MNHEY and CDR2 SMNVEV (reference sequence).

This chain connects TRBV21-1 to TRBJ1-5; the D call TRBD1 from the table was never checked on the DNA. TRBV21-1 is deemed a pseudogene. This CDR3 is built from 15 residues. The CDR3 spells CASYRETGWDQPQHF. The CDR3 DNA reads TGTGCCAGCTATAGGGAGACAGGGTGGGATCAGCCCCAGCATTTT.

The V call is TRBV19, the J call TRBJ2-2; the D gene is possibly TRBD2 (6 bases). The CDR3 contains 17 residues. Looked up from germline, CDR1 is LNHDA and CDR2 is SQIVND (reference sequence). V was trimmed by 6 bases and J by 3 bases, leaving 20 bases between them. This chain's CDR3 is CASRGIWTDYYTGELFF. The CDR3 DNA sequence: TGTGCCAGTAGGGGGATTTGGACGGACTATTACACCGGGGAGCTGTTTTTT.

The chain recombines TRBV19 with TRBJ1-2; TRBD1 might be the D (5 bases). Germline CDR1 and CDR2: LNHDA and SQIVND (reference sequence). V lost 6 bases to trimming and J lost 6 bases, with 23 bases between them. The CDR3 has 16 amino acids. CDR3 bases: TGTGCCAGTAGAAAATTTTTGGAGACAGCCGAGCATGGCTACACCTTC. It translates to CASRKFLETAEHGYTF.

The chain joins TRBV5-1 to TRBJ2-3; TRBD1 might be the D (5 bases). CDR3 length: 14 residues. Deletions cut 7 bases from V and 3 bases from J, with 15 bases between. Germline V gene sequence: CDR1 SGHRS, CDR2 YFSETQ. The CDR3 DNA sequence: TGCGCCAGCCGGGTAGAGCAGGGTACAGATACGCAGTATTTT. This gives the protein CASRVEQGTDTQYF.